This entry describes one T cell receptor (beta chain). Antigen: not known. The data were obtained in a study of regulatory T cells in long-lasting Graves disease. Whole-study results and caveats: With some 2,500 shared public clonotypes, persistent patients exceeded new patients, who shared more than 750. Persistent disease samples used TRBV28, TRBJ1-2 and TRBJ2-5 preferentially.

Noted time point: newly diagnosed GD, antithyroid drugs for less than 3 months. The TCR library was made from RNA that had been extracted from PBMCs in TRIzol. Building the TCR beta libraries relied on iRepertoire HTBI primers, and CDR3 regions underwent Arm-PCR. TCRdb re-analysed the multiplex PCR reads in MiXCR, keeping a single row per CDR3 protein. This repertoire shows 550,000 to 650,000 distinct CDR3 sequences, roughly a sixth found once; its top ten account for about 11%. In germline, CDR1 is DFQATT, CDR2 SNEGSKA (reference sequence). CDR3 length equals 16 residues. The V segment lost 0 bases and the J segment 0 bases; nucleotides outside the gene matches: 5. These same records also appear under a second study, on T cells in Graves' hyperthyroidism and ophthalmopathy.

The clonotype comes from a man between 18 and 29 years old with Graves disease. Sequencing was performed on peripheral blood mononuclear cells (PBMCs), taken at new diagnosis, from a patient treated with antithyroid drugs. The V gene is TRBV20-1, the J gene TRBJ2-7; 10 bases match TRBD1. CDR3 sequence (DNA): TGCAGTGCTAGAGATTCGACAGGGGGCACCTCCTACGAGCAGTACTTC. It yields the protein CSARDSTGGTSYEQYF.